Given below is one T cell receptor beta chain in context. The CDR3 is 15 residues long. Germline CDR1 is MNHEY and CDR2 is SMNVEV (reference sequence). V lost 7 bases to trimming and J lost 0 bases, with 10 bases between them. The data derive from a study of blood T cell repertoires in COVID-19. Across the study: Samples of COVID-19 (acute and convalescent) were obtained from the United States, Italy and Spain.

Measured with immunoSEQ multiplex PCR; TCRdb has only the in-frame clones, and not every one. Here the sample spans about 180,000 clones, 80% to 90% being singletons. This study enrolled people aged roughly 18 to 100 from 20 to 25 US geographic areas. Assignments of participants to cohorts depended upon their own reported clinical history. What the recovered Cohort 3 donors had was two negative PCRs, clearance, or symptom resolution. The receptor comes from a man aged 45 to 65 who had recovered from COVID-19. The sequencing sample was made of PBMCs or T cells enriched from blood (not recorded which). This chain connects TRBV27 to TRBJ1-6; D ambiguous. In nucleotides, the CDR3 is TGTGCCAGCACATCGGTCCTCTCCTATAATTCACCCCTCCACTTT. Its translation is CASTSVLSYNSPLHF.